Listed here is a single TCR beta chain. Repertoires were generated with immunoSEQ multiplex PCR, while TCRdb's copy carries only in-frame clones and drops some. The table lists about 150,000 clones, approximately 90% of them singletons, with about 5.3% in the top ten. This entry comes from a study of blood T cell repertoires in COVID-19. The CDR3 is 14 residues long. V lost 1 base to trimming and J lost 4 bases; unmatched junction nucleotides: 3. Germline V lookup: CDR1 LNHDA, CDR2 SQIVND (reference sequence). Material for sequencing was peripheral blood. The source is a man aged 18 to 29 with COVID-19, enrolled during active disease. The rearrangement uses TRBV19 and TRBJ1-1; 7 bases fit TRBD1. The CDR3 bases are TGTGCCAGTAGTATAGCAGGGGGGCCCACTGAAGCTTTCTTT. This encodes CASSIAGGPTEAFF.